The clone carrying this TCR beta chain has at least ten counts. Its antigen is not known. The CDR3 loop spans 13 amino acids. V was cut by 6 bases and J by 0 bases, with 8 bases left in between. The data belong to a study of Graves' ophthalmopathy and Graves' hyperthyroidism. General observations from the study: Detection in blood was also observed for most expanded thyroid clonotypes above 0.001 frequency.

Amplified material comprised TCR beta CDR3 regions derived from RNA transcripts. The authors performed first-round RT-PCR with HTBI primers and then a second-round multiplex PCR. TCRdb itself ran the multiplex PCR reads through MiXCR, one entry per CDR3 protein. The top ten hold around 9.8% of the sample, which has roughly 480,000 distinct CDR3 sequences, 14% seen once. Orbital computed tomography and thyroid ultrasound, along with TRAb, serum thyroxine and clinical symptoms, underpinned diagnosis. This chain uses TRBV12-3 or TRBV12-4 with TRBJ1-1; TRBD1 is a possible D gene (5 bases). Sample: blood. This sequence originates from a woman in her twenties or thirties with Graves' ophthalmopathy. Written as DNA, the CDR3 is TGTGCCAGCAGGACAGTACTGAACACTGAAGCTTTCTTT. It translates to CASRTVLNTEAFF.